Shown below are 22 T cell receptor beta chains from a single sample sequenced in a study of CD8+ T cells in alopecia areata. It was cDNA, reverse transcribed from extracted RNA, that served as the sequencing template. Sequencing used immunoSEQ multiplex PCR; TCRdb keeps in-frame clones, though not all of them. The profile shows 150,000 to 200,000 clones, about 61% of them singletons. Described treatment: oral pan-JAK inhibitor, 5-10 mg twice daily. Sequencing was performed on CD4+ T cells sorted from blood, taken between weeks 55 and 70, from a patient treated with tofacitinib. These receptors were taken from a human donor with alopecia areata.

This clone has more than one count but fewer than ten. The V gene is TRBV7-6, the J gene TRBJ2-7, with D possibly being TRBD1 or TRBD2 (5 bases each). From germline, CDR1 is SGHVS and CDR2 FNYEAQ. This CDR3 has 14 amino acids. V was shortened by 5 bases and J by 3 bases, with 14 bases between the two germline ends. The CDR3 DNA follows: TGTGCCAGCAGCAGATACGGGACCCACTACGAGCAGTACTTC. This gives the protein CASSRYGTHYEQYF.

This clone came up once. The sample contains more than one DNA sequence encoding this CDR3. The rearrangement links TRBV30 to TRBJ1-6; TRBD1 is a possible D gene (5 bases). Trimming stripped 0 bases from V and 6 bases from J, with 9 bases between. This CDR3 is built from 14 residues. The germline CDR1 and CDR2 sequences are GTSNPN and SVGIG (reference sequence). CDR3: CAWSVRGGNSPLHF. CDR3 sequence (DNA): TGTGCCTGGAGTGTAAGGGGAGGTAATTCACCCCTCCACTTT.

This clone was seen only a few times. The V and J genes are TRBV19 and TRBJ1-1, with D possibly being TRBD1 (5 bases). The V end lost 10 bases, the J end lost 3 bases, and 18 bases lay between the germline ends. From germline, CDR1 is LNHDA and CDR2 SQIVND (reference sequence). The CDR3 loop spans 14 amino acids. As DNA, the CDR3 is TGTGCCACCCAGGGAGTCAGGATGGACACTGAAGCTTTCTTT. It is translated as CATQGVRMDTEAFF.

The rearrangement links TRBV19 to TRBJ1-5, with D possibly being TRBD1 (5 bases). The V end lost 5 bases, the J end lost 1 base, and 15 bases lay between the germline ends. The CDR3 has 16 residues. Germline V CDR1 and CDR2: LNHDA, SQIVND (reference sequence). This chain's CDR3 is CASSLIPTASNQPQHF. DNA for the CDR3: TGTGCCAGTAGTCTTATACCGACAGCCAGCAATCAGCCCCAGCATTTT.

The chain combines TRBV28 with TRBJ2-7; unclear D gene. The CDR3 runs 13 residues. CDR1 MDHEN and CDR2 SYDVKM come from the germline V gene. V dropped 4 bases and J dropped 4 bases, with 11 bases sitting between them. CDR3 amino acids: CASSSPGTYEQYF. The CDR3 DNA reads TGTGCCAGCAGTTCGCCAGGAACTTACGAGCAGTACTTC.

V usage is TRBV29-1 and J usage is TRBJ2-7; D unclear. The CDR3 spans 10 residues. V lost 4 bases to trimming and J lost 2 bases, with 3 bases between them. The germline V gene has CDR1 SQVTM and CDR2 ANQGSEA. CDR3 residues: CSVGAYEQYF. The CDR3 DNA follows: TGCAGCGTTGGGGCCTACGAGCAGTACTTC.

The chain joins TRBV4-2 to TRBJ1-6, with unresolved D. Germline-derived CDR1 and CDR2 are LGHNA and YNFKEQ. The V gene lost 0 bases and the J gene lost 7 bases, with 4 bases spanning the gap. This CDR3 comprises 13 residues. CDR3 sequence: CASSQEQNSPLHF. The CDR3 DNA reads as TGTGCCAGCAGCCAAGAACAGAATTCACCCCTCCACTTT.

This clone was counted a few times. The chain uses TRBV19 and TRBJ2-3, with 11 bases that match TRBD1. From germline, CDR1 is LNHDA and CDR2 SQIVND (reference sequence). Trimming cost V 6 bases and J 6 bases; bases outside gene matches: 5. The CDR3 loop spans 14 amino acids. The CDR3 sequence is CASSAGQGVDTQYF. The CDR3 coding sequence is TGTGCCAGTAGCGCGGGACAGGGGGTCGATACGCAGTATTTT.

The chain uses TRBV11-2 and TRBJ2-1, with 7 bases fitting TRBD1. J lost 15 bases, V lost 5 bases, and 19 bases had no gene match. The CDR3 contains 15 residues. Germline values: CDR1 SGHAT, CDR2 FQNNGV. The CDR3 reads CASSTIKKGARSRFF. The CDR3 DNA sequence: TGTGCCAGCAGCACAATCAAAAAGGGGGCGCGGTCGAGGTTCTTC.

To note about this clone: Other DNA sequences in this specimen translate into the identical CDR3. The chain links TRBV9 to TRBJ2-2; D not certain. The germline V gene encodes CDR1 SGDLS and CDR2 YYNGEE. V lost 2 bases and J lost 0, with 8 bases in between. This CDR3 region has 15 residues. As DNA, the CDR3 is TGTGCCAGCAGCGTGGCGACGGCGAACACCGGGGAGCTGTTTTTT. Translation gives CASSVATANTGELFF.

The CDR3 nucleotides read TGCGCCAGCAGCTTGGATTCGACAGGGTATGGCTACACCTTC. Its protein product is CASSLDSTGYGYTF. The chain joins TRBV5-1 to TRBJ1-2; 7 positions agree with TRBD1. The junction had 4 bases not matched to a gene; V was cut back by 0 bases and J by 5 bases. This CDR3 is built from 14 residues. Germline CDR1 and CDR2: SGHRS and YFSETQ.

The CDR3 nucleotides are TGCAGCGTGGGGGACAGGAGGCTCTACGAGCAGTACTTC. Protein product: CSVGDRRLYEQYF. The chain couples TRBV29-1 to TRBJ2-7; 8 bases are shared with TRBD1. This CDR3 is built from 13 residues. Germline CDR1 SQVTM, CDR2 ANQGSEA. Trimming removed 6 bases from V and 3 bases from J; junction bases left unmatched: 7.

The chain combines TRBV5-6 with TRBJ2-3; 9 bases line up with TRBD1. V dropped 4 bases and J dropped 4; count of bases not matched to a gene: 4. The germline V gene encodes CDR1 SGHDT and CDR2 YYEEEE. This CDR3 has 14 residues. In DNA form, the CDR3 reads TGTGCCAGCAGCCCGGGACAGGGCGCAGATACGCAGTATTTT. It specifies CASSPGQGADTQYF.

This chain connects TRBV2 to TRBJ1-1, with D unresolved. Trimming removed 4 bases at V and 13 bases at J, with 16 bases between. Per germline, CDR1 SNHLY and CDR2 FYNNEI. This CDR3 spans 12 amino acids. CDR3 sequence: CASSGEAQPGFF. CDR3 DNA sequence: TGTGCCAGCAGTGGAGAGGCGCAACCAGGTTTCTTT.

The chain is built from TRBV5-1 and TRBJ2-2; the D is unclear. V was cut by 5 bases and J by 5 bases, with 13 bases left in between. The CDR3 extends over 14 amino acids. The V gene's germline CDR1 is SGHRS and CDR2 YFSETQ. The CDR3 coding sequence is TGCGCCAGCAGTGGATTGGGGATGACCGGGGAGCTGTTTTTT. As protein: CASSGLGMTGELFF.

This chain joins TRBV29-1 and TRBJ1-1; D call uncertain. V was clipped by 6 bases and J by 4 bases, with 15 bases between them. CDR1 and CDR2 from the germline V gene are SQVTM and ANQGSEA. The CDR3 runs to 13 residues. CDR3 region: CSVSQLILTEAFF. CDR3 DNA sequence: TGCAGCGTGAGTCAGCTAATCCTCACTGAAGCTTTCTTT.

The chain couples TRBV7-6 to TRBJ2-2; tentative D call: TRBD1 (6 bases). The germline CDR1 and CDR2 sequences are SGHVS and FNYEAQ. Between the trimmed V and J ends, which lost 0 bases and 3 bases, there was a span of 11 bases. The CDR3 length is 16 residues. The CDR3 loop is CASSLATRGHTGELFF. In DNA form, the CDR3 reads TGTGCCAGCAGCTTAGCGACCAGGGGCCACACCGGGGAGCTGTTTTTT.

This clone was found a few times. The chain recombines TRBV5-1 with TRBJ1-5; D gene unclear. Germline V gene lookup returns CDR1 SGHRS and CDR2 YFSETQ. Trimming removed 0 bases from V and 0 bases from J, with 7 bases in between. The CDR3 runs 15 residues. The CDR3, as DNA: TGCGCCAGCAGCTTGGCCGGGGATAGCAATCAGCCCCAGCATTTT. This gives the protein CASSLAGDSNQPQHF.

The chain links TRBV27 to TRBJ1-5; D remains ambiguous. Germline V gene sequence: CDR1 MNHEY, CDR2 SMNVEV (reference sequence). The germline V and J ends were trimmed by 3 bases and 0 bases, with 9 bases remaining between them. The CDR3 extends over 15 amino acids. CDR3 amino acids: CASSLVGSSNQPQHF. For the CDR3, the DNA is TGTGCCAGCAGTTTGGTGGGGAGTAGCAATCAGCCCCAGCATTTT.

J is TRBJ1-2 and V is TRBV29-1; 10 nucleotides align to TRBD1. V was pared by 4 bases and J by 0 bases, with 8 bases of the junction left unmatched. The CDR3 is made up of 16 amino acids. The germline V gene has CDR1 SQVTM and CDR2 ANQGSEA. The DNA for the CDR3 is TGCAGCGTTGGAGGGGACAGGGGAGCTACTAACTATGGCTACACCTTC. Protein: CSVGGDRGATNYGYTF.

The gene calls are TRBV6-5 and TRBJ1-4, with 9 bases identical to TRBD1. J was trimmed by 10 bases and V by 6 bases; bases with no gene match: 12. The CDR3 has 15 residues. CDR1 and CDR2 from the germline V gene are MNHEY and SVGAGI. The CDR3 sequence: CASRRTGTGPGKLFF. The DNA of the CDR3 is TGTGCCAGCAGGCGTACCGGGACAGGGCCTGGAAAACTGTTTTTT.

On this clone itself: The junction and the germline gene differ at one end; a read error may be behind it. This sequence joins TRBV4-1 and TRBJ2-3; the match to TRBD2 covers 10 bases. The CDR3 consists of 16 residues. Germline CDR1 reads MGHRA; CDR2 reads YSYEKL. DNA for the CDR3: TGCGCCAGCAGCCGAGCGAGCGGGGGGGCCACACATACGCAGTATTTT. Protein sequence: CASSRASGGATHTQYF.